This record looks at one T cell receptor beta chain sequence and its context. The entry originates in a study of beta chain features in type 1 diabetes. The CDR3 is 16 amino acids. The entirety of the isolated RNA underwent reverse transcription, so expressed TCRB transcripts were sequenced. Produced via immunoSEQ multiplex PCR; TCRdb's table is partial and in-frame only. The sample has 810,000 or so clones; 17% are singletons. The chain links TRBV21-1 to TRBJ2-6. TRBV21-1 is designated a pseudogene. The receptor comes from a woman between 18 and 29 years old in good health. The specimen sequenced was naive CD4+ T cells from blood. CDR3 loop: CASSTQTRVFQNVLTF. CDR3 DNA: TGTGCCAGCAGCACTCAGACAAGGGTTTTCCAAAACGTCCTGACTTTC.